This passage covers 30 T cell receptor beta chains from one sample sequenced in a study of T cell responses to AZD1222 COVID-19 vaccine. Sequencing used immunoSEQ multiplex PCR; TCRdb keeps in-frame clones, though not all of them. Among fewer than 120,000 clones listed, 88% were seen once. The sample consisted of peripheral blood, taken on day 0 of AZD1222 vaccination. The origin of the receptors is an adult in good health.

The chain links TRBV7-9 to TRBJ1-1; D gene ambiguous. The V gene lost 2 bases and the J gene lost 2 bases, with 12 bases spanning the gap. Germline lookup yields CDR1 SEHNR and CDR2 FQNEAQ (reference sequence). The CDR3 is 15 residues long. The DNA of the CDR3 is TGTGCCAGCAGCTTATTTGTGACAATTAACACTGAAGCTTTCTTT. Amino acids: CASSLFVTINTEAFF.

The rearrangement links TRBV14 to TRBJ1-2; D uncertain. The CDR3 has 14 residues. Germline values: CDR1 SGHDN, CDR2 FVKESK. V was cut by 2 bases and J by 4 bases, with 11 bases left in between. In nucleotides, the CDR3 is TGTGCCAGCAGCCAATTCACACCTCCCTATGGCTACACCTTC. Translation: CASSQFTPPYGYTF. The whole variable domain, filled in from reference TRBV14 and TRBJ1-2, reads EAGVTQFPSHSVIEKGQTVTLRCDPISGHDNLYWYRRVMGKEIKFLLHFVKESKQDESGMPNNRFLAERTGGTYSTLKVQPAELEDSGVYFCASSQFTPPYGYTFGSGTRLTVV.

The CDR3 DNA follows: TGTGCCAGCAGTGATCCCACCGTTGGGTCCTACGAGCAGTACTTC. It translates to CASSDPTVGSYEQYF. This sequence joins TRBV6-1 and TRBJ2-7, with D unclear. The germline V and J ends were trimmed by 3 bases and 1 base, with 13 bases remaining between them. The CDR3 length is 15 residues. Germline loops: CDR1 MNHNS, CDR2 SASEGT.

This clone is a singleton in its sample. This chain joins TRBV28 and TRBJ2-3, with D tentatively TRBD1 or TRBD2 (6 bases each). The CDR3 runs 15 residues. Germline V CDR1 and CDR2: MDHEN, SYDVKM. The V gene lost 5 bases and the J gene lost 3 bases, with 15 bases spanning the gap. This CDR3 is CASSPRGGSTDTQYF. The CDR3 region has the DNA TGTGCCAGCAGTCCTCGAGGGGGGTCGACAGATACGCAGTATTTT.

This chain connects TRBV27 to TRBJ1-4, with TRBD1 matching over 10 bases. The junction had 8 bases not matched to a gene; V was cut back by 5 bases and J by 5 bases. CDR3 length: 16 residues. From germline, CDR1 is MNHEY and CDR2 SMNVEV (reference sequence). Here the CDR3 DNA reads TGTGCCAGCAGTACGAGGACAGGGGGGGAGAATGAAAAACTGTTTTTT. Its protein product is CASSTRTGGENEKLFF.

DNA of the CDR3: TGTGCCAGCAGTGCGGGACTAGCGGGGGAGGGCTACGAGCAGTACTTC. It encodes CASSAGLAGEGYEQYF. The chain couples TRBV6-1 to TRBJ2-7; TRBD2 matches 14 bases. There are 16 residues in the CDR3. V lost 4 bases to trimming and J lost 3 bases; unmatched junction nucleotides: 5. The germline V gene has CDR1 MNHNS and CDR2 SASEGT.

The chain uses TRBV11-2 and TRBJ2-7; TRBD1 matches 7 bases. CDR3 size: 16 residues. Trimming removed 7 bases from V and 0 bases from J; junction bases left unmatched: 12. Per germline, CDR1 SGHAT and CDR2 FQNNGV. The CDR3 is CASTDTGQARSYEQYF. The CDR3 nucleotides are TGTGCCAGCACTGATACCGGACAGGCCCGCTCCTACGAGCAGTACTTC.

The V and J genes are TRBV10-3 and TRBJ1-2; 9 bases are a match to TRBD1. With V trimmed by 6 bases and J by 8 bases, 4 bases remained unmatched. The CDR3 spans 12 residues. CDR1 is ENHRY, CDR2 SYGVKD, per germline. DNA of the CDR3: TGTGCCATCAGGGGGACAGGGAACGGCTACACCTTC. Protein product: CAIRGTGNGYTF.

The chain couples TRBV2 to TRBJ2-3; TRBD1 agrees at 7 bases. Trimming took 8 bases from V and 5 from J; bases not matched to a gene: 13. Germline V gene data show CDR1 as SNHLY and CDR2 as FYNNEI. The CDR3 is made up of 15 amino acids. CDR3 amino acids: CASGRDRQRGDTQYF. The CDR3 DNA reads TGTGCCAGCGGCAGGGACAGACAACGTGGAGATACGCAGTATTTT.

This clone occurred once. The chain links TRBV6-6 to TRBJ1-1, with 7 bases fitting TRBD1. With 4 bases clipped from V and 5 bases from J, the junction kept 4 bases outside the gene matches. This CDR3 contains 13 residues. Germline-derived CDR1 and CDR2 are MNHNY and SVGAGI (reference sequence). The chain's CDR3 is CASSFDRDTEAFF. In nucleotides, the CDR3 is TGTGCCAGCAGTTTTGACAGGGATACTGAAGCTTTCTTT.

This clone is a singleton in its sample. The CDR3 reads CASSSGSLETQYF. CDR3 DNA: TGTGCCAGCAGCTCAGGGTCTCTAGAGACCCAGTACTTC. The V gene is TRBV13, the J gene TRBJ2-5; D might be TRBD1 (5 bases). The length of the CDR3 is 13 residues. The V gene's germline CDR1 is PRHDT and CDR2 FYEKMQ (reference sequence). Trimming took 4 bases from V and 4 from J, leaving 10 bases between them.

The V call is TRBV5-1, the J call TRBJ1-1; no clear D gene. Germline lookup yields CDR1 SGHRS and CDR2 YFSETQ. Trimming left V 0 bases short and J 8 bases short, with 20 bases between. The CDR3 is 16 residues long. The CDR3 sequence: CASSLEPGKRSGEAFF. The CDR3 DNA reads as TGCGCCAGCAGCTTGGAACCGGGAAAACGAAGCGGGGAAGCTTTCTTT. The full variable domain, its missing parts supplied by reference TRBV5-1 and TRBJ1-1, is KAGVTQTPRYLIKTRGQQVTLSCSPISGHRSVSWYQQTPGQGLQFLFEYFSETQRNKGNFPGRFSGRQFSNSRSEMNVSTLELGDSALYLCASSLEPGKRSGEAFFGQGTRLTVV.

The chain employs TRBV3-1 (or the pseudogene TRBV3-2) and TRBJ1-3; a weak D match, TRBD1 (6 bases). Germline loops: CDR1 LGHDT, CDR2 YNNKEL (reference sequence). The CDR3 has 14 amino acids. The V and J ends lost 6 bases and 5 bases respectively, with 14 bases between them. The CDR3 reads CASRADSARNTIYF. The CDR3 DNA reads TGTGCCAGCAGAGCGGACAGCGCGCGAAACACCATATATTTT.

Concerning this clone itself: A read error may account for a junction end that differs from germline. The chain recombines TRBV6-1 with TRBJ1-6; TRBD1 agrees at 7 bases. Per the germline V gene, CDR1 is MNHNS and CDR2 is SASEGT. This CDR3 is built from 13 residues. The CDR3 DNA reads TGTGCCAGCAGTGAGAGACAGGGTCAAAAGTTCTACTTT. Protein: CASSERQGQKFYF.

This rearrangement joins TRBV7-9 to TRBJ2-7; 7 bases agree with TRBD2. The trim removed 4 bases at V and 2 bases at J, leaving 14 bases unmatched. There are 17 residues in the CDR3. Germline V gene lookup returns CDR1 SEHNR and CDR2 FQNEAQ (reference sequence). In DNA form, the CDR3 reads TGTGCCAGCAGCTCAGGAAATCTAGCGGAACGTCCCTACGAGCAGTACTTC. This encodes CASSSGNLAERPYEQYF.

This clone was counted at least ten times. The chain recombines TRBV7-9 with TRBJ1-4, with D hard to call. Per the germline V gene, CDR1 is SEHNR and CDR2 is FQNEAQ (reference sequence). The CDR3 length is 16 residues. Trimming stripped 3 bases from V and 7 bases from J, with 18 bases between. The CDR3, as DNA: TGTGCCAGCAGCTTGGCGGGGTCGGGGATGGGTGAAAAACTGTTTTTT. It yields the protein CASSLAGSGMGEKLFF.

V is TRBV4-2 and J is TRBJ2-1; D is unresolved. The V and J ends lost 11 bases and 1 base respectively, with 12 bases between them. Germline CDR1 is LGHNA and CDR2 is YNFKEQ. The CDR3 extends over 13 amino acids. The CDR3 DNA is TGTGCCGCCTCCGGAAGTTCCTACAATGAGCAGTTCTTC. Translating it yields CAASGSSYNEQFF.

The chain joins TRBV11-2 to TRBJ2-3, with D possibly matching TRBD2 (6 bases). V lost 4 bases, J lost 6 bases, and 17 bases lay in between. From germline, CDR1 is SGHAT and CDR2 FQNNGV. CDR3 length: 15 residues. The CDR3 DNA sequence: TGTGCCAGCAGCTCCTCCATAGCGGTGGGGGATACGCAGTATTTT. Translated: CASSSSIAVGDTQYF.

This clone has just a few counts. The chain links TRBV27 to TRBJ2-7; 8 bases agree with TRBD1. The V gene end was trimmed by 6 bases and the J gene end by 2 bases; junction bases not matched to a gene: 9. The germline V gene has CDR1 MNHEY and CDR2 SMNVEV (reference sequence). The CDR3 totals 15 residues. CDR3 region: CASRDAGTGTYEQYF. The CDR3 coding sequence is TGTGCCAGCAGGGACGCCGGGACAGGTACCTACGAGCAGTACTTC.

The chain has TRBV27 and TRBJ1-6; D possibly corresponds to TRBD1 (5 bases). Germline V CDR1 and CDR2: MNHEY, SMNVEV (reference sequence). The CDR3 extends over 14 amino acids. Trimming took 5 bases from V and 4 from J, leaving 9 bases between them. The CDR3 is CASSAGPYNSPLHF. For the CDR3, the DNA is TGTGCCAGCAGTGCGGGACCGTATAATTCACCCCTCCACTTT.

This chain joins TRBV9 and TRBJ1-2, with TRBD1 matching 8 bases. This CDR3 is built from 17 residues. After removal of 4 bases from V and 10 bases from J, the junction contained 21 bases not matched to a gene. CDR1 is SGDLS and CDR2 is YYNGEE in the germline V gene. The chain's CDR3 is CASSKSGQATIGEVYTF. The DNA of the CDR3 is TGTGCCAGCAGCAAATCGGGACAGGCAACGATAGGGGAGGTCTACACCTTC.

This chain links TRBV5-4 with TRBJ2-7; TRBD1 agrees at 8 bases. The CDR3 loop spans 14 amino acids. The germline V gene has CDR1 SGHNT and CDR2 YYREEE (reference sequence). The J segment lost 5 bases and the V segment lost 3 bases, leaving 7 bases of the junction unmatched. CDR3: CASSSGQGYNEQYF. The CDR3 DNA is TGTGCCAGCAGCTCCGGACAGGGTTACAACGAGCAGTACTTC.

The chain couples TRBV5-8 to TRBJ1-1; the D is unclear. Trimming stripped 4 bases from V and 0 bases from J, with 13 bases between. CDR1 is SGHTS and CDR2 is YDEGEE in the germline V gene. The CDR3 contains 15 residues. The DNA for the CDR3 is TGTGCCAGCAGCGACGTCAGGAGGATGAACACTGAAGCTTTCTTT. Protein: CASSDVRRMNTEAFF.

The V gene is TRBV5-1, the J gene TRBJ2-1; TRBD2 matches at 7 bases. The germline V gene encodes CDR1 SGHRS and CDR2 YFSETQ. With V trimmed by 4 bases and J by 3 bases, 10 bases remained unmatched. The CDR3 loop spans 16 amino acids. The CDR3 loop reads CASSDQAGPFYNEQFF. Here the CDR3 DNA reads TGCGCCAGCAGCGATCAAGCGGGACCATTCTACAATGAGCAGTTCTTC.

V usage is TRBV7-9 and J usage is TRBJ1-2; D gene uncertain. Germline V lookup: CDR1 SEHNR, CDR2 FQNEAQ (reference sequence). CDR3 size: 13 residues. V was trimmed by 5 bases and J by 3 bases, leaving 10 bases between them. The CDR3 DNA reads TGTGCCAGCAGCCCTGACACTTACTATGGCTACACCTTC. Its translation is CASSPDTYYGYTF. The full variable domain, rest sourced from reference TRBV7-9 and TRBJ1-2, is DTGVSQNPRHKITKRGQNVTFRCDPISEHNRLYWYRQTLGQGPEFLTYFQNEAQLEKSRLLSDRFSAERPKGSFSTLEIQRTEQGDSAMYLCASSPDTYYGYTFGSGTRLTVV.

The chain couples TRBV19 to TRBJ1-2; tentatively, D is TRBD1 (5 bases). The V end was cut by 5 bases, the J end by 4 bases, with 26 bases between. Germline CDR1 and CDR2: LNHDA and SQIVND (reference sequence). This CDR3 has 18 residues. Written as DNA, the CDR3 is TGTGCCAGTAGTTCTCTTCGCAGGGAGAAGACCTTCGGCTATGGCTACACCTTC. Translating gives CASSSLRREKTFGYGYTF.

The rearrangement joins TRBV19 to TRBJ1-2; D is ambiguous. CDR3 length: 15 residues. Per germline, CDR1 LNHDA and CDR2 SQIVND (reference sequence). Trimming cost V 3 bases and J 8 bases, with 19 bases left between them. The CDR3 sequence: CASSILTQTYLGYTF. As DNA, the CDR3 is TGTGCCAGTAGTATTTTAACCCAGACCTATCTGGGCTACACCTTC. The full variable domain, with the rest looked up from reference TRBV19 and TRBJ1-2, is DGGITQSPKYLFRKEGQNVTLSCEQNLNHDAMYWYRQDPGQGLRLIYYSQIVNDFQKGDIAEGYSVSREKKESFPLTVTSAQKNPTAFYLCASSILTQTYLGYTFGSGTRLTVV.

The genes are TRBV19 and TRBJ1-2; perhaps TRBD1 as D (5 bases). Germline CDR1 is LNHDA and CDR2 is SQIVND (reference sequence). The CDR3 has 13 residues. V lost 3 bases, J lost 7 bases, and 12 bases lay in between. CDR3 protein: CASSMGVPSGYTF. CDR3 in DNA: TGTGCCAGTAGTATGGGGGTTCCCTCTGGCTACACCTTC.

Only one count was recorded for this clone. The chain recombines TRBV5-4 with TRBJ1-2; D call uncertain. V was trimmed by 2 bases and J by 4 bases, leaving 9 bases between them. CDR1 and CDR2 (germline): SGHNT, YYREEE (reference sequence). This CDR3 has 13 residues. CDR3 DNA: TGTGCCAGCAGCTTAGGCGCTTCCTATGGCTACACCTTC. It translates to CASSLGASYGYTF.

The rearrangement uses TRBV27 and TRBJ1-3; no firm D call. Trimming left V 0 bases short and J 0 bases short, with 9 bases between. The CDR3 has 16 amino acids. The germline gives CDR1 MNHEY, CDR2 SMNVEV (reference sequence). The CDR3 region is CASSLSPGNSGNTIYF. The CDR3 coding sequence is TGTGCCAGCAGTTTATCGCCCGGGAACTCTGGAAACACCATATATTTT.